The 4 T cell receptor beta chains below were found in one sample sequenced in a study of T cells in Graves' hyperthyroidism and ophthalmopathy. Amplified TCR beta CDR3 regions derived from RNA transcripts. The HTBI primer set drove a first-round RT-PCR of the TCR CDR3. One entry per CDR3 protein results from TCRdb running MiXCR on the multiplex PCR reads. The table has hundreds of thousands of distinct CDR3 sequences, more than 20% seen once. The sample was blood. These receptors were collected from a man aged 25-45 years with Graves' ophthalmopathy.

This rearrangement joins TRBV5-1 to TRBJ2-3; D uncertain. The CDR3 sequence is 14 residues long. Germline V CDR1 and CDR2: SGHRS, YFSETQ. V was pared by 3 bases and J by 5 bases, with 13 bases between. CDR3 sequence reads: CASSSRLPRDTQYF. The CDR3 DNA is TGCGCCAGCAGCTCAAGGTTACCCAGAGATACGCAGTATTTT. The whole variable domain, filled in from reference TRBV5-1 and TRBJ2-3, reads KAGVTQTPRYLIKTRGQQVTLSCSPISGHRSVSWYQQTPGQGLQFLFEYFSETQRNKGNFPGRFSGRQFSNSRSEMNVSTLELGDSALYLCASSSRLPRDTQYFGPGTRLTVL.

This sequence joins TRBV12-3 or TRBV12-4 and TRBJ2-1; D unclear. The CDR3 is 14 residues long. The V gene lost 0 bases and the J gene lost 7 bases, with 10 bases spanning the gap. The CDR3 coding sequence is TGTGCCAGCAGTTTAGCCACCAATGCAAATGAGCAGTTCTTC. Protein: CASSLATNANEQFF.

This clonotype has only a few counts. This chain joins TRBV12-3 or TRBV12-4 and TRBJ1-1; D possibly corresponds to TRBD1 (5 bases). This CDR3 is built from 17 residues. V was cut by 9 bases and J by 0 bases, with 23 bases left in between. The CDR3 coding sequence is TGTGCCAGTCTTACCAGGAGGCGCCGGGGGTTGAACACTGAAGCTTTCTTT. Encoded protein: CASLTRRRRGLNTEAFF.

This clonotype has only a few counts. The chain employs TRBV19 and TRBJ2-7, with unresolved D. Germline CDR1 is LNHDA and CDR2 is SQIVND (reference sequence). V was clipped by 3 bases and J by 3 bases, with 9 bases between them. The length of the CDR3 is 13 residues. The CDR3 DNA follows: TGTGCCAGTAGTATGGACGGCGGCTACGAGCAGTACTTC. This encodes CASSMDGGYEQYF.